The 29 T cell receptor beta chains listed next were all sequenced from one sample in a study of human T cells and chemical hapten exposure. The time point is: patch test 1, 2 weeks after DPC sensitization. Described treatment: therapeutic diphenylcyclopropenone sensitization with weekly scalp DPC. Using its own MiXCR run on the RACE reads, TCRdb lists one record per CDR3 protein. The sample lists tens of thousands of distinct CDR3 sequences, 7.5% to 10% occurring once. Sample: whole blood, taken in connection with sensitization to the hapten diphenylcyclopropenone (DPC). The source of these receptors is a woman aged 40 to 49 with alopecia areata. Some clones in this sample may be carry-over from other donors' samples.

Note on this clonotype: A much more abundant neighbour one base away suggests this may be a read error. The V and J genes are TRBV28 and TRBJ2-5, with D possibly matching TRBD2 (6 bases). The CDR3 totals 12 residues. Looked up from germline, CDR1 is MDHEN and CDR2 is SYDVKM. The CDR3 DNA reads as TGTGTCAGCAGTATGCTTCGCGGGGCCCAGTACTTC. Amino acids: CVSSMLRGAQYF.

The chain uses TRBV20-1 and TRBJ1-3; D gene ambiguous. This CDR3 is built from 12 residues. V shed 3 bases and J shed 7 bases, with 10 bases lying between them. The V gene's germline CDR1 is DFQATT and CDR2 SNEGSKA (reference sequence). The CDR3 DNA follows: TGCAGTGCTAGCGAAAATCGGAACACCATATATTTT. Protein sequence: CSASENRNTIYF.

This clonotype was observed at least ten times. The chain uses TRBV10-3 and TRBJ2-7; D assignment may be TRBD1 or TRBD2 (5 bases each). The CDR3 runs 15 residues. Trimming pared 1 base from V and 5 bases from J, leaving 15 bases between. CDR1 ENHRY and CDR2 SYGVKD come from the germline V gene. The CDR3 nucleotides are TGTGCCATCAGTGAGTGGGGGACCGGAGTAAACGAGCAGTACTTC. Its translation: CAISEWGTGVNEQYF.

The chain uses TRBV4-2 and TRBJ1-6; D gene uncertain. In germline, CDR1 is LGHNA, CDR2 YNFKEQ. The ends were cut back, 4 bases at V and 5 bases at J, with 6 bases in the middle. This CDR3 region has 13 residues. CDR3 sequence reads: CASSPGDNSPLHF. The CDR3 DNA sequence: TGTGCCAGCAGCCCGGGCGATAATTCACCCCTCCACTTT.

This clonotype was picked up many times. V gene TRBV7-7 combines with J gene TRBJ2-5, with 16 bases aligning to TRBD2. V shed 3 bases, J shed 0 bases, and the junction held 1 base outside the gene matches. The CDR3 totals 17 residues. CDR1 and CDR2 from the germline V gene are SSHAT and FNYEAQ (reference sequence). CDR3 in amino acids: CASSLGLAGGDQETQYF. The DNA for the CDR3 is TGTGCCAGCAGCTTGGGACTAGCGGGGGGGGACCAAGAGACCCAGTACTTC.

This clonotype was detected a few times. V gene TRBV29-1 combines with J gene TRBJ2-3; tentative D call: TRBD2 (6 bases). CDR1 and CDR2 from the germline V gene are SQVTM and ANQGSEA. This CDR3 region has 15 residues. V lost 2 bases and J lost 0, with 12 bases in between. CDR3 sequence (DNA): TGCAGCGTTGAATGGGGGGACCATAGCACAGATACGCAGTATTTT. Protein: CSVEWGDHSTDTQYF.

V and J are TRBV5-1 and TRBJ2-3, with 7 bases lining up with TRBD2. The CDR3 is 13 residues long. Germline-derived CDR1 and CDR2 are SGHRS and YFSETQ. V trimming: 5 bases; J trimming: 5 bases; junction bases outside the gene matches: 5. CDR3 DNA: TGCGCCAGCAGACGGGACTATCGAGATACGCAGTATTTT. Encoded protein: CASRRDYRDTQYF.

This clonotype was seen ten or more times. The conserved closing phenylalanine or tryptophan is absent in this CDR3, likely reflecting a read error. J is TRBJ1-4 and V is TRBV6-5; no clear D gene. V lost 6 bases and J lost 0, with 11 bases in between. The germline gives CDR1 MNHEY, CDR2 SVGAGI. The CDR3 is 15 residues long. The CDR3 protein is CASRARVATNEKLFS. The DNA of the CDR3 is TGTGCCAGCAGAGCGAGGGTGGCAACTAATGAAAAACTGTTTTCT.

This clonotype was recorded at least ten times. The junction and the germline gene differ at one end; a read error may be behind it. The chain employs TRBV29-1 and TRBJ2-5, with D maybe TRBD1 (8 bases). The CDR3 length is 13 residues. Germline V CDR1 and CDR2: SQVTM, ANQGSEA. This CDR3 is CSVQDRGGETQYF. The DNA of the CDR3 is TGCAGCGTTCAAGACAGGGGAGGGGAGACCCAGTACTTC.

This clonotype came up a few times. The V call is TRBV11-2, the J call TRBJ2-2, with 7 bases identical to TRBD1. CDR3 length: 16 amino acids. Germline values: CDR1 SGHAT, CDR2 FQNNGV. The V segment lost 4 bases and the J segment 0 bases; nucleotides outside the gene matches: 5. The CDR3 loop reads CASSSTGPPNTGELFF. DNA of the CDR3: TGTGCCAGCAGCTCGACAGGGCCTCCGAACACCGGGGAGCTGTTTTTT. The entire variable domain, with the rest obtained from reference TRBV11-2 and TRBJ2-2, is as follows: EAGVAQSPRYKIIEKRQSVAFWCNPISGHATLYWYQQILGQGPKLLIQFQNNGVVDDSQLPKDRFSAERLKGVDSTLKIQPAKLEDSAVYLCASSSTGPPNTGELFFGEGSRLTVL.

The sample holds many counts of this clonotype. This chain joins TRBV18 and TRBJ2-1; no clear D gene. Per germline, CDR1 KGHSH and CDR2 LQKENI. The CDR3 runs to 12 residues. The V end was cut by 4 bases, the J end by 10 bases, with 11 bases between. In nucleotides, the CDR3 is TGTGCCAGCTCACTTTCCCGAGAGGAGCAGTTCTTC. This encodes CASSLSREEQFF.

This clonotype was counted at least ten times. The chain couples TRBV28 to TRBJ2-1; 11 positions match TRBD2. Germline-derived CDR1 and CDR2 are MDHEN and SYDVKM. The CDR3 has 17 residues. Trimming cost V 2 bases and J 4 bases; bases outside gene matches: 7. In nucleotides, the CDR3 is TGTGCCAGCAGTTTAGCTGGGACTAGCGGAAGATACAATGAGCAGTTCTTC. Translation gives CASSLAGTSGRYNEQFF.

This clonotype came up many times. The chain has TRBV2 and TRBJ2-1, with 9 positions matching TRBD2. Germline V gene sequence: CDR1 SNHLY, CDR2 FYNNEI. The CDR3 extends over 15 amino acids. J was trimmed by 4 bases and V by 2 bases; bases with no gene match: 3. The CDR3 loop reads CASSEPSGEYNEQFF. DNA for the CDR3: TGTGCCAGCAGTGAACCTAGCGGGGAATACAATGAGCAGTTCTTC.

The rearrangement joins TRBV2 to TRBJ2-2, with D perhaps matching TRBD1 (6 bases). Germline V CDR1 and CDR2: SNHLY, FYNNEI. Trimming took 10 bases from V and 0 from J, leaving 9 bases between them. There are 13 residues in the CDR3. The CDR3 is CAIGQTNTGELFF. CDR3 nucleotides: TGTGCCATCGGACAGACGAACACCGGGGAGCTGTTTTTT.

Ten or more counts support this clonotype. The chain is built from TRBV10-3 and TRBJ1-5; D might be TRBD1 (5 bases). This CDR3 is built from 13 residues. Trimming took off 5 bases at V and 6 bases at J, with 11 bases between the two ends. Looked up from germline, CDR1 is ENHRY and CDR2 is SYGVKD. The CDR3 region is CAISQGDSQPQHF. In nucleotides, the CDR3 is TGTGCCATCAGTCAGGGAGACAGTCAGCCCCAGCATTTT.

This clonotype was detected ten times or more. The rearrangement links TRBV5-5 to TRBJ2-3; 7 bases are shared with TRBD1. CDR1 and CDR2 from the germline V gene are SGHKS and YYEKEE (reference sequence). J gave up 0 bases and V 1 base, and 14 bases lay outside the gene matches. The length of the CDR3 is 19 residues. The CDR3 region is CASSLPVGFRGLSTDTQYF. CDR3 nucleotide sequence: TGTGCCAGCAGCTTGCCCGTCGGATTCAGGGGGTTGAGCACAGATACGCAGTATTTT. The whole variable domain, remainder taken from reference TRBV5-5 and TRBJ2-3, is DAGVTQSPTHLIKTRGQQVTLRCSPISGHKSVSWYQQVLGQGPQFIFQYYEKEERGRGNFPDRFSARQFPNYSSELNVNALLLGDSALYLCASSLPVGFRGLSTDTQYFGPGTRLTVL.

This clonotype has at least ten counts. The gene calls are TRBV5-1 and TRBJ1-4; possibly TRBD1 for D (5 bases). The CDR3 loop spans 17 amino acids. CDR1 is SGHRS, CDR2 YFSETQ, per germline. The ends were cut back, 2 bases at V and 8 bases at J, with 22 bases in the middle. The CDR3 region is CASSLGPSTAQGEKLFF. CDR3 bases: TGCGCCAGCAGCTTAGGCCCCTCGACGGCCCAGGGCGAAAAACTGTTTTTT.

This clonotype was seen repeatedly, ten times or more. This chain uses TRBV29-1 with TRBJ1-1; D unclear. CDR1 and CDR2 (germline): SQVTM, ANQGSEA. This CDR3 comprises 12 residues. V was shortened by 6 bases and J by 1 base, with 9 bases between the two germline ends. The CDR3 loop is CSVGGWNTEAFF. Written as DNA, the CDR3 is TGCAGCGTGGGAGGGTGGAACACTGAAGCTTTCTTT.

This clonotype was seen repeatedly, ten times or more. The chain's CDR3 is CASSHAGQNYEQYF. The CDR3 nucleotides read TGCGCCAGCAGCCACGCCGGACAGAACTACGAGCAGTACTTC. The chain couples TRBV5-1 to TRBJ2-7, with D possibly TRBD1 on 6 matching bases. V was clipped by 4 bases and J by 3 bases, with 14 bases between them. The CDR3 sequence is 14 residues long. Looked up from germline, CDR1 is SGHRS and CDR2 is YFSETQ.

The V and J genes are TRBV7-2 and TRBJ1-6; D call uncertain. Trimming removed 2 bases from V and 4 bases from J, with 9 bases in between. Germline V gene lookup returns CDR1 SGHTA and CDR2 FQGNSA. CDR3 size: 15 residues. CDR3 sequence (DNA): TGTGCCAGCAGCTTATCGGCCAGTTATAATTCACCCCTCCACTTT. Translated: CASSLSASYNSPLHF.

The chain combines TRBV5-5 with TRBJ2-1; TRBD2 aligns across 8 bases. Trimming took 1 base from V and 5 from J; bases not matched to a gene: 8. Germline lookup yields CDR1 SGHKS and CDR2 YYEKEE (reference sequence). This CDR3 has 16 residues. The CDR3 coding sequence is TGTGCCAGCAGCTTGTTGGTCGGGGGGGCGAACAATGAGCAGTTCTTC. As protein: CASSLLVGGANNEQFF.

This clonotype appeared many times. The chain employs TRBV19 and TRBJ2-1; 8 nucleotides match TRBD1. The CDR3 totals 14 residues. V gave up 10 bases and J gave up 4 bases; unmatched junction bases: 9. Per germline, CDR1 LNHDA and CDR2 SQIVND (reference sequence). The CDR3 DNA is TGTGCCAACACACGACAGGGGTCTTACAATGAGCAGTTCTTC. Its protein product is CANTRQGSYNEQFF.

This clonotype was observed at least ten times. The chain combines TRBV12-3 or TRBV12-4 with TRBJ2-7, with 11 positions matching TRBD1. The trim removed 6 bases at V and 3 bases at J, leaving 16 bases unmatched. The CDR3 has 18 amino acids. The CDR3 sequence: CASSPKRGTGGTVYEQYF. For the CDR3, the DNA is TGTGCCAGCAGCCCTAAGAGGGGGACAGGGGGAACGGTCTACGAGCAGTACTTC.

This clonotype was counted ten times or more. The CDR3 region has the DNA TGTGCCAGCAGCCCCGCGGAGTCCTACAATGAGCAGTTCTTC. Translating gives CASSPAESYNEQFF. This chain connects TRBV5-4 to TRBJ2-1; D uncertain. Trimming pared 4 bases from V and 1 base from J, leaving 9 bases between. This CDR3 has 14 residues. The germline CDR1 and CDR2 sequences are SGHNT and YYREEE (reference sequence). Full variable domain (remainder filled in from reference TRBV5-4 and TRBJ2-1): ETGVTQSPTHLIKTRGQQVTLRCSSQSGHNTVSWYQQALGQGPQFIFQYYREEENGRGNFPPRFSGLQFPNYSSELNVNALELDDSALYLCASSPAESYNEQFFGPGTRLTVL.

This clonotype was picked up many times. The chain recombines TRBV29-1 with TRBJ2-3; 9 positions match TRBD1. Germline CDR1 SQVTM, CDR2 ANQGSEA. There are 15 residues in the CDR3. With 3 bases clipped from V and 0 bases from J, the junction kept 4 bases outside the gene matches. This chain's CDR3 is CSVERGQGSTDTQYF. DNA of the CDR3: TGCAGCGTTGAGCGGGGACAGGGAAGCACAGATACGCAGTATTTT.

This clonotype was detected ten times or more. In DNA, the CDR3 is TGTGCCAGCAGTCGGGGACCGGAGCAGTACTTC. Amino acids: CASSRGPEQYF. This chain joins TRBV6-2 or TRBV6-3 and TRBJ2-7; possibly TRBD1 or TRBD2 for D (5 bases each). CDR1 MNHEY and CDR2 SVGEGT come from the germline V gene. The CDR3 is 11 residues long. The V and J ends lost 5 bases and 7 bases respectively, with 9 bases between them.

This clonotype was counted ten times or more. The J gene is TRBJ2-1, the V gene TRBV6-2 or TRBV6-3; 14 positions agree with TRBD2. CDR1 MNHEY and CDR2 SVGEGT come from the germline V gene. CDR3 length equals 18 residues. Trimming removed 6 bases from V and 15 bases from J; junction bases left unmatched: 22. The CDR3 DNA follows: TGTGCCAGCAGGGAGGAGACTAGCGGGGGGGGTCAATCCAACTCCCGGTTCTTC. Its protein is CASREETSGGGQSNSRFF.

This clonotype was seen at least ten times. The chain links TRBV25-1 to TRBJ1-1; unclear D gene. The CDR3 has 12 amino acids. In germline, CDR1 is MGHDK, CDR2 SYGVNS. The V end lost 2 bases, the J end lost 3 bases, and 4 bases lay between the germline ends. The CDR3 nucleotides are TGTGCCAGCAGTGAAATGGACACTGAAGCTTTCTTT. Translation gives CASSEMDTEAFF.

This clonotype has only a few counts. This chain connects TRBV9 to TRBJ2-7; possibly TRBD1 for D (6 bases). Trimming removed 0 bases from V and 1 base from J, with 11 bases in between. Germline CDR1 SGDLS, CDR2 YYNGEE. The CDR3 runs 15 residues. This CDR3 reads CASSVDSTGSYEQYF. For the CDR3, the DNA is TGTGCCAGCAGCGTAGATTCTACAGGGTCCTACGAGCAGTACTTC.